This T cell receptor beta chain is drawn from a study of graft-versus-host responses after intestinal transplantation. Study-wide background: Anti-thymocyte globulin induction preceded around 3 years of tacrolimus and steroid maintenance in all recipients.

CDR3 length: 18 residues. Trimming cost V 2 bases and J 4 bases; bases outside gene matches: 12. Germline lookup yields CDR1 SEHNR and CDR2 FQNEAQ (reference sequence). TCRdb's table, derived via immunoSEQ multiplex PCR, lists solely in-frame clones and lacks some. The top ten clones hold about 1.3% of a sample with tens of thousands of clones, around 91% of them seen once. As concerns this clone: The antigen is undetermined.

Study outcomes and limitations: GvH clonotypes were identified within recipient marrow, with a subset emerging first in ileum or blood. An association linked early post-transplant HvG declines with peak circulating GvH clone levels. Graft-versus-host to host-versus-graft clonal ratios in allografts were high in patients with graft-donor T cell macrochimerism.

The chain combines TRBV7-9 with TRBJ2-1, with 9 bases identical to TRBD1. This clonotype was sampled from a human donor who received an intestinal transplant. The sample consisted of unstimulated CD8+ T cells sorted from spleen or lymph node cells, taken before intestinal transplant. This CDR3 is CASSLRERGQGTYNEQFF. The CDR3 DNA sequence: TGTGCCAGCAGCTTAAGGGAGAGAGGACAGGGGACTTACAATGAGCAGTTCTTC.